This TCR beta chain was identified during a study of T cell changes during pregnancy in multiple sclerosis. Using immunoSEQ multiplex PCR, the repertoire was profiled, and TCRdb retains in-frame clones only, with some absent. The table records approximately 100,000 clones, 75% to 95% of them present only once. The sequence came from a female donor with multiple sclerosis, enrolled in a pregnancy study. The sample was peripheral blood, taken in the second trimester of pregnancy.

CDR3 in amino acids: CASSVASGRGNEQFF. The CDR3 DNA follows: TGTGCCAGCAGCGTAGCCAGCGGGAGGGGGAATGAGCAGTTCTTC. The chain links TRBV9 to TRBJ2-1; 10 nucleotides agree with TRBD2. Trimming at V came to 0 bases and at J to 7 bases, leaving 4 bases not matched to a gene. The CDR3 runs to 15 residues. Germline CDR1 is SGDLS and CDR2 is YYNGEE.